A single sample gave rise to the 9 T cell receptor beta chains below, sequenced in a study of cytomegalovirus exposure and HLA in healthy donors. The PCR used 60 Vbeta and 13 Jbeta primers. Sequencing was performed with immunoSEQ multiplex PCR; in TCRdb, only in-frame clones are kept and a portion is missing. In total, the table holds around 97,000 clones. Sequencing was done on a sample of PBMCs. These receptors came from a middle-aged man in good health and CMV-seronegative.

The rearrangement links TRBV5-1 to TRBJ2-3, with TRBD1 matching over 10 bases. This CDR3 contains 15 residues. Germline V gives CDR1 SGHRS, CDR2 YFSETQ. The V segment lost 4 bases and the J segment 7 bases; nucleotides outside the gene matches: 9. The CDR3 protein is CASSRQGAAGNTQYF. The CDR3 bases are TGCGCCAGCAGCAGACAGGGGGCCGCGGGAAATACGCAGTATTTT.

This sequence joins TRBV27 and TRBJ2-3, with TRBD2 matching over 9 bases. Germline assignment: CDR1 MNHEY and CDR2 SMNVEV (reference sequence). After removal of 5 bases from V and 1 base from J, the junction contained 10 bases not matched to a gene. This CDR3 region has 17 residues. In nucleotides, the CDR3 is TGTGCCAGCAGTCGTTCCGGGACTAGCTTGCGCACAGATACGCAGTATTTT. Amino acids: CASSRSGTSLRTDTQYF.

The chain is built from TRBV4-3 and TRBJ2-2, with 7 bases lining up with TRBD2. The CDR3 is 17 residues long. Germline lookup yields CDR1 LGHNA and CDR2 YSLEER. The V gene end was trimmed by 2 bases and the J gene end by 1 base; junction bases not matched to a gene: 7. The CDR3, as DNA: TGCGCCAGCAGCCAAACCTGGGCTAGCGGGAACACCGGGGAGCTGTTTTTT. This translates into CASSQTWASGNTGELFF.

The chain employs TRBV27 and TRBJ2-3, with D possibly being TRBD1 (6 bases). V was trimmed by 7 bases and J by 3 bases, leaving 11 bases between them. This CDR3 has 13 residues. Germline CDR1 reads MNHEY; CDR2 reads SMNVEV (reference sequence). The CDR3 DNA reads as TGTGCCAGCACAGGGGCCGGTACAGATACGCAGTATTTT. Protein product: CASTGAGTDTQYF.

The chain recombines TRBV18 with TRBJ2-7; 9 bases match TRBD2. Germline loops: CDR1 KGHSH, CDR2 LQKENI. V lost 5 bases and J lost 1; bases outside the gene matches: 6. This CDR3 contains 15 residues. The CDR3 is CASSYVREGSYEQYF. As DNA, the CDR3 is TGTGCCAGCTCATATGTGCGGGAGGGTTCCTACGAGCAGTACTTC. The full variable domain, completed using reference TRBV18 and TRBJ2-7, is NAGVMQNPRHLVRRRGQEARLRCSPMKGHSHVYWYRQLPEEGLKFMVYLQKENIIDESGMPKERFSAEFPKEGPSILRIQQVVRGDSAAYFCASSYVREGSYEQYFGPGTRLTVT.

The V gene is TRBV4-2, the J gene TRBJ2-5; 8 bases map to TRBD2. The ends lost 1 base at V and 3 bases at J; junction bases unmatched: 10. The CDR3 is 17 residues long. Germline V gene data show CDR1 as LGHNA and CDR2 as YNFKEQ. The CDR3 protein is CASSQVGSGGAEETQYF. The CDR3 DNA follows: TGTGCCAGCAGCCAAGTGGGGTCCGGGGGGGCTGAAGAGACCCAGTACTTC.

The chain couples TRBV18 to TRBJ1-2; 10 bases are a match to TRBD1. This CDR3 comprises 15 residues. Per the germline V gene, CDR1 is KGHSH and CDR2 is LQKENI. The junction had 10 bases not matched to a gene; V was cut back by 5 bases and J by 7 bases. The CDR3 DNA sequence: TGTGCCAGCTCATTCGGACAGGGGGGGTCAGGTGGCTACACCTTC. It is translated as CASSFGQGGSGGYTF.

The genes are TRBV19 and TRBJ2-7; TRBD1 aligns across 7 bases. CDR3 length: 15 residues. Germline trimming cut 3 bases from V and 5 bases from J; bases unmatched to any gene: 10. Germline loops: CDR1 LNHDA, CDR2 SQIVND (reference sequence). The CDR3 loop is CASSIAIPGQDEQYF. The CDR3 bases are TGTGCCAGTAGTATCGCAATCCCAGGACAGGACGAGCAGTACTTC.

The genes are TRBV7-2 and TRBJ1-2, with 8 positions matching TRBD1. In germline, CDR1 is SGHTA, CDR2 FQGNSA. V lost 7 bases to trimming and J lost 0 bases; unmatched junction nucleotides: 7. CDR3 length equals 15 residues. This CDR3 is CASTPDRAANYGYTF. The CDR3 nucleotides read TGTGCCAGCACCCCGGACAGGGCCGCTAACTATGGCTACACCTTC.